The present T cell receptor (beta chain) was sequenced within a study of T cell responses to AZD1222 COVID-19 vaccine. The table lists this clone with a count of one. Clones were sequenced by immunoSEQ multiplex PCR, and TCRdb holds only the in-frame ones, with some missing. The profile covers 89,000 or so clones, with about 86% appearing a single time and roughly 7.9% taken by the ten largest. The CDR3 consists of 14 residues. V was trimmed by 6 bases and J by 0 bases, leaving 11 bases between them. Germline-derived CDR1 and CDR2 are LGHDT and YNNKEL (reference sequence). Sequences were derived from peripheral blood, sampled on day 0 of AZD1222 vaccination. The V gene is TRBV3-1 (or the pseudogene TRBV3-2), the J gene TRBJ1-1; TRBD1 is a possible D gene (5 bases). This TCR was sampled from an adult in good health. The CDR3 DNA reads TGTGCCAGCAGGGTCCGGGGCCTGAACACTGAAGCTTTCTTT. Translating it yields CASRVRGLNTEAFF.